These 28 T cell receptor beta chains were sequenced from one sample in a study of T cell clonality in common variable immunodeficiency. Their antigens are not known. Study-wide findings and caveats: Common variable immunodeficiency TCR beta sequences reportedly had fewer deletions and N-nucleotide insertions.

TCRdb keeps only in-frame clones here, not all; method: immunoSEQ multiplex PCR. The profile covers around 15,000 clones, none occurring a single time. The specimen was peripheral blood mononuclear cells. All receptors derive from a human donor with common variable immunodeficiency.

In regard to this clone: A read error may produce the germline difference seen at one junction end. The read terminates 3 residues before the CDR3 end, so the remaining end is supplied by the germline J gene. The V and J genes are TRBV18 and TRBJ1-3; 7 bases fit TRBD1. The germline CDR1 and CDR2 sequences are KGHSH and LQKENI. The CDR3 runs 16 residues. CDR3 residues: CASSSPNDRAGNTIYF. The CDR3 bases that were read are TGTGCCAGCTCATCACCGAATGACAGGGCTGGAAACACC.

The DNA read from the CDR3 is TGTGCCAGCAGTTCCGACAGGGGCGTTTACAATGAG. Protein sequence: CASSSDRGVYNE. The whole CDR3 protein reads CASSSDRGVYNEQFF. V and J are TRBV11-2 and TRBJ2-1; 8 nucleotides agree with TRBD1. The read ends 3 residues shy of where the CDR3 ends; the end is completed using the germline J gene. Per the germline V gene, CDR1 is SGHAT and CDR2 is FQNNGV. This CDR3 is built from 15 residues. The V segment lost 6 bases and the J segment 4 bases; nucleotides outside the gene matches: 8.

Turning to this clone: The CDR3 extends 3 residues past the end of the read, so its final part is completed from the germline J gene. The J gene is TRBJ2-3, the V gene TRBV18, with 8 bases aligning to TRBD1. This CDR3 spans 15 amino acids. With V trimmed by 3 bases and J by 2 bases, 4 bases remained unmatched. Germline loops: CDR1 KGHSH, CDR2 LQKENI. The covered CDR3 bases are TGTGCCAGCTCACCGCGACAGGGGATCACAGATACG. Translated, it gives CASSPRQGITDT. The whole CDR3 is CASSPRQGITDTQYF.

This clone was picked up many times. The read is 3 residues too short to cover the CDR3 end, so that end is filled in from the germline J gene. V usage is TRBV18 and J usage is TRBJ1-1; maybe TRBD1 (5 bases). V lost 6 bases and J 4 bases, leaving 12 bases between the germline ends. Germline V gene data show CDR1 as KGHSH and CDR2 as LQKENI. The CDR3 covers 13 residues. The CDR3 DNA, read in part, is TGTGCCAGCTCCGGAGGGGCTATCACTGAA. Protein product: CASSGGAITE. The full CDR3 protein reads CASSGGAITEAFF.

As to this clone: The CDR3 end falls 3 residues outside the read, so it is completed with the germline J gene. V usage is TRBV7-2 and J usage is TRBJ2-5, with D perhaps matching TRBD2 (5 bases). The CDR3 runs 14 residues. Germline V gives CDR1 SGHTA, CDR2 FQGNSA. The ends were cut back, 2 bases at V and 4 bases at J, with 11 bases in the middle. The covered CDR3 bases are TGTGCCAGCAGCTTATACGGACGGGGAGAGACC. Translating gives CASSLYGRGET. The entire CDR3 is CASSLYGRGETQYF.

CDR3 DNA, as far as it was read: TGTGCCAGCTCACAGGCGCAGGGGCCAACGGAGACC. Translation: CASSQAQGPTET. The CDR3 as a whole reads CASSQAQGPTETQYF. The chain joins TRBV18 to TRBJ2-5; TRBD1 might be the D (6 bases). The read terminates 3 residues ahead of where the CDR3 ends, so the germline J gene completes it. The CDR3 runs 15 residues. Per germline, CDR1 KGHSH and CDR2 LQKENI. The V end was cut by 4 bases, the J end by 5 bases, with 17 bases between.

The sample holds many counts of this clone. From the germline J gene comes the end of the CDR3, since the read stops 3 residues before it. The chain carries TRBV30 and TRBJ1-2, with a weak D call TRBD1 (5 bases). Per germline, CDR1 GTSNPN and CDR2 SVGIG (reference sequence). V shed 8 bases and J shed 4 bases, with 11 bases lying between them. The CDR3 loop spans 11 amino acids. CDR3 sequence: CAMSGVYGYTF. The CDR3 DNA, read in part, is TGTGCCATGTCGGGGGTCTATGGC.

Note on this clone: The DNA ends 3 residues before the CDR3 does, and the rest of the CDR3 is filled in from the germline J gene. The chain joins TRBV19 to TRBJ2-2, with TRBD1 matching 8 bases. Losses at the gene ends were 4 bases for V and 1 base for J; bases not matched to a gene: 2. Germline CDR1 LNHDA, CDR2 SQIVND (reference sequence). This CDR3 comprises 15 residues. Partial CDR3 DNA: TGTGCCAGTAGTACCGGGACAGGGAACACCGGGGAG. It translates to CASSTGTGNTGE. The CDR3 as a whole reads CASSTGTGNTGELFF.

As to this clone: From the germline J gene comes the end of the CDR3, since the read stops 3 residues before it. The rearrangement links TRBV5-6 to TRBJ1-1; TRBD1 matches 7 bases. Germline V gene lookup returns CDR1 SGHDT and CDR2 YYEEEE. The J segment lost 3 bases and the V segment lost 6 bases, leaving 5 bases of the junction unmatched. This CDR3 has 13 residues. CDR3: CASISGTDTEAFF. The CDR3 DNA, read in part, is TGTGCCAGCATCTCTGGGACAGACACTGAA.

CDR3 DNA (partial): TGTGCCAGCTCACCGCAGGGGGCGCTGGCCCTTACGAGATCGAACACTGAA. Translated: CASSPQGALALTRSNTE. The CDR3 as a whole reads CASSPQGALALTRSNTEAFF. This chain connects TRBV18 to TRBJ1-1, with 8 bases that match TRBD1. The CDR3 end is not reached by the read, which stops 3 residues before it; the germline J gene fills it in. This CDR3 spans 20 amino acids. Germline assignment: CDR1 KGHSH and CDR2 LQKENI. Germline trimming cut 3 bases from V and 1 base from J; bases unmatched to any gene: 19.

As concerns this clone: Coverage ceases 3 residues before the CDR3 finishes, and the germline J gene fills in the end. The chain has TRBV19 and TRBJ2-2; 7 bases align to TRBD1. The CDR3 has 16 amino acids. Germline V gene sequence: CDR1 LNHDA, CDR2 SQIVND (reference sequence). V shed 3 bases, J shed 4 bases, and the junction held 8 bases outside the gene matches. CDR3 bases read: TGTGCCAGTAGTATTCGTGACAGGGCTCGCACCGGGGAG. It codes for CASSIRDRARTGE. The entire CDR3 reads CASSIRDRARTGELFF.

Only a few counts were recorded for this clone. The CDR3 goes on 3 residues after the read ends, and that part is filled in from the germline J gene. The chain combines TRBV2 with TRBJ2-7, with 8 bases identical to TRBD1. In germline, CDR1 is SNHLY, CDR2 FYNNEI. V trimming: 5 bases; J trimming: 6 bases; junction bases outside the gene matches: 18. This CDR3 is built from 17 residues. The covered CDR3 bases are TGTGCCAGCAGTCGATCCCCCTACAGGGGGATACGGACCGAG. The encoded protein is CASSRSPYRGIRTE. The whole CDR3 sequence reads CASSRSPYRGIRTEQYF.

To note about this clone: The sequence runs out 3 residues before the end of the CDR3; the remainder is reconstructed from the germline J gene. J is TRBJ2-5 and V is TRBV2, with unresolved D. V lost 5 bases, J lost 5 bases, and 6 bases lay in between. The CDR3 covers 11 residues. Germline CDR1 and CDR2: SNHLY and FYNNEI. The covered CDR3 bases are TGTGCCAGCAGTAAACGGGAGACC. Translation gives CASSKRET. The CDR3 in full is CASSKRETQYF.

This clone was seen a handful of times. The CDR3 extends 3 residues past the end of the read, so its final part is completed from the germline J gene. This chain joins TRBV7-6 and TRBJ1-5, with D maybe TRBD1 (6 bases). CDR1 is SGHVS and CDR2 is FNYEAQ in the germline V gene. The CDR3 runs 16 residues. V shed 5 bases and J shed 1 base, with 15 bases lying between them. The part of the CDR3 DNA that was read is TGTGCCAGCAGCCCACTTTCGACAGGAAGCAATCAGCCC. Protein sequence: CASSPLSTGSNQP. The full CDR3 sequence reads CASSPLSTGSNQPQHF.

With respect to this clone: The read falls 3 residues short of the CDR3 end, and the missing part is taken from the germline J gene. This rearrangement joins TRBV7-2 to TRBJ1-5; a weak D match, TRBD1 (5 bases). CDR3 length: 15 amino acids. Trimming took off 1 base at V and 5 bases at J, with 12 bases between the two ends. Germline CDR1 is SGHTA and CDR2 is FQGNSA. CDR3 sequence: CASSLGREGDQPQHF. CDR3 DNA, as far as it was read: TGTGCCAGCAGCTTAGGCAGGGAGGGCGATCAGCCC.

This CDR3 is CARTAAGTASYEQYF. CDR3 DNA, as far as it was read: TGTGCCAGAACCGCTGCGGGGACAGCCTCCTACGAG. The V and J genes are TRBV5-3 and TRBJ2-7, with a weak D call TRBD1 (7 bases). The read terminates 3 residues ahead of where the CDR3 ends, so the germline J gene completes it. TRBV5-3 is flagged as an ORF with uncertain function. The CDR3 consists of 15 residues. The V end was cut by 6 bases, the J end by 0 bases, with 16 bases between.

The table lists this clone with a few counts. The sequence runs out 3 residues before the end of the CDR3; the remainder is reconstructed from the germline J gene. The chain recombines TRBV20-1 with TRBJ2-5; 8 positions agree with TRBD1. The junction had 13 bases not matched to a gene; V was cut back by 6 bases and J by 4 bases. The CDR3 length is 15 residues. Per germline, CDR1 DFQATT and CDR2 SNEGSKA (reference sequence). The CDR3 bases that were read are TGCAGTGCCACTCCGACCGAGGACAGGGTAGAGACC. It yields the protein CSATPTEDRVET. The complete CDR3 protein is CSATPTEDRVETQYF.

As to this clone: The read terminates 3 residues ahead of where the CDR3 ends, so the germline J gene completes it. The V call is TRBV19, the J call TRBJ2-4; 8 bases match TRBD2. The CDR3 sequence is 14 residues long. CDR1 and CDR2 (germline): LNHDA, SQIVND (reference sequence). J was trimmed by 7 bases and V by 6 bases; bases with no gene match: 8. The sequenced part of the CDR3 DNA is TGTGCCAGTAGCTCACGGGGGGGGTCGAACATT. Its translation: CASSSRGGSNI. The whole CDR3 protein reads CASSSRGGSNIQYF.

Only a few counts were recorded for this clone. CDR3 bases read: TGTGCCAGCTCACTTACAGTATACACTGAA. This sequence encodes CASSLTVYTE. The entire CDR3 reads CASSLTVYTEAFF. The chain is built from TRBV18 and TRBJ1-1; D remains ambiguous. The sequenced fragment ends 3 residues before the CDR3 boundary, so the rest is inferred from the germline J gene. With 4 bases removed from V and 3 bases from J, the gap between germline ends came to 9 bases. Germline lookup yields CDR1 KGHSH and CDR2 LQKENI. The CDR3 runs to 13 residues.

This clone was seen a handful of times. Sequencing ends 3 residues short of the CDR3 end; the germline J gene provides the rest. The chain carries TRBV19 and TRBJ1-2; TRBD1 aligns across 8 bases. CDR3 length equals 13 residues. The V gene's germline CDR1 is LNHDA and CDR2 SQIVND (reference sequence). Unmatched junction bases numbered 5, after V lost 6 bases and J lost 5 bases. The CDR3 bases that were read are TGTGCCAGTAGCCGACAGGGGAGGTATGGC. This translates into CASSRQGRYG. The full CDR3 reads CASSRQGRYGYTF. Complete variable domain (other parts from reference TRBV19 and TRBJ1-2): DGGITQSPKYLFRKEGQNVTLSCEQNLNHDAMYWYRQDPGQGLRLIYYSQIVNDFQKGDIAEGYSVSREKKESFPLTVTSAQKNPTAFYLCASSRQGRYGYTFGSGTRLTVV.

This clone was observed a handful of times. With the read ending 3 residues before the CDR3 end, the germline J gene is used to fill in that end. The chain is built from TRBV18 and TRBJ1-3; D might be TRBD1 (5 bases). Per germline, CDR1 KGHSH and CDR2 LQKENI. Trimming took 6 bases from V and 1 from J, leaving 13 bases between them. The CDR3 extends over 15 amino acids. CDR3 in amino acids: CASSYTGPSGNTIYF. The DNA read from the CDR3 is TGTGCCAGCTCTTACACAGGACCTTCTGGAAACACC.

In this sample, this clone turned up a few times. The read ends 3 residues shy of where the CDR3 ends; the end is completed using the germline J gene. The V and J genes are TRBV7-2 and TRBJ1-1, with D tentatively TRBD1 (6 bases). The CDR3 is 12 amino acids. CDR1 is SGHTA, CDR2 FQGNSA, per germline. The sequenced CDR3 bases are TGTGCCAGCAGCGAGACGCAGGGGCGT. Translated: CASSETQGR. The whole CDR3 region reads CASSETQGRAFF.

Judged by abundance, this clone is medium-sized. The sequenced fragment ends 3 residues before the CDR3 boundary, so the rest is inferred from the germline J gene. J is TRBJ1-6 and V is TRBV11-2; D may be TRBD1 (5 bases). Germline V CDR1 and CDR2: SGHAT, FQNNGV. V was shortened by 5 bases and J by 5 bases, with 10 bases between the two germline ends. CDR3 length: 14 residues. The CDR3 protein is CASSPGRDNSPLHF. The CDR3 bases that were read are TGTGCCAGCAGCCCCGGCAGGGATAATTCACCC.

Many counts were recorded for this clone. The read terminates 3 residues before the CDR3 end, so the remaining end is supplied by the germline J gene. This chain joins TRBV2 and TRBJ2-1, with TRBD1 as a possible D gene (7 bases). CDR3 length: 14 amino acids. V gave up 4 bases and J gave up 9 bases, with 16 bases separating them. Looked up from germline, CDR1 is SNHLY and CDR2 is FYNNEI. The CDR3 DNA, read in part, is TGTGCCAGCAGTGTTAGGCAGGGGGGTAGTGAG. Amino acid sequence: CASSVRQGGSE. The whole CDR3 sequence is CASSVRQGGSEQFF. Filled out from reference TRBV2 and TRBJ2-1, the complete variable domain reads EPEVTQTPSHQVTQMGQEVILRCVPISNHLYFYWYRQILGQKVEFLVSFYNNEISEKSEIFDDQFSVERPDGSNFTLKIRSTKLEDSAMYFCASSVRQGGSEQFFGPGTRLTVL.

Sample share makes this clone medium-sized. The CDR3 extends 3 residues past the end of the read, so its final part is completed from the germline J gene. The J gene is TRBJ1-6, the V gene TRBV12-3 or TRBV12-4; 8 positions match TRBD1. The CDR3 runs to 15 residues. V was pared by 6 bases and J by 7 bases, with 8 bases of the junction left unmatched. CDR3 sequence: CASRPLRQGNSPLHF. CDR3 DNA (partial): TGTGCCAGCAGGCCCTTGAGACAGGGGAATTCACCC.

Worth noting for this clone: The read ends 3 residues shy of where the CDR3 ends; the end is completed using the germline J gene. The rearrangement joins TRBV7-6 to TRBJ2-2, with 8 nucleotides matching TRBD1. With 4 bases clipped from V and 3 bases from J, the junction kept 4 bases outside the gene matches. The germline CDR1 and CDR2 sequences are SGHVS and FNYEAQ. CDR3 size: 15 residues. This CDR3 reads CASSSHRGDTGELFF. CDR3 DNA, as far as it was read: TGTGCCAGCAGCTCCCACAGGGGGGACACCGGGGAG.

This clone was found a few times. The sequence runs out 3 residues before the end of the CDR3; the remainder is reconstructed from the germline J gene. This chain connects TRBV7-9 to TRBJ1-1, with a possible D match to TRBD1 (5 bases). The CDR3 consists of 12 residues. Trimming left V 5 bases short and J 7 bases short, with 11 bases between. Looked up from germline, CDR1 is SEHNR and CDR2 is FQNEAQ (reference sequence). CDR3 bases read: TGTGCCAGCAGCCTGACAGAGTTTGAA. Encoded protein: CASSLTEFE. The full CDR3 sequence reads CASSLTEFEAFF.

Comments on this clone: Coverage ceases 3 residues before the CDR3 finishes, and the germline J gene fills in the end. This chain uses TRBV7-3 with TRBJ2-5; 9 nucleotides match TRBD1. Germline CDR1 reads SGHTA; CDR2 reads FQGTGA. The CDR3 runs 13 residues. With 3 bases clipped from V and 7 bases from J, the junction kept 3 bases outside the gene matches. Incomplete CDR3 DNA: TGTGCCAGCAGCTTGGACAGGGGACTGACC. Its translation is CASSLDRGLT. The full CDR3 protein is CASSLDRGLTQYF.